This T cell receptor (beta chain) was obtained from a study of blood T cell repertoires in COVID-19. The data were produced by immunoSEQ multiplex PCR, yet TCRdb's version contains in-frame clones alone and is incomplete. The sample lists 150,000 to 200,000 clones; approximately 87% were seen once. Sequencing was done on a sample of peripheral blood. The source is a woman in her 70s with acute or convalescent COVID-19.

The chain's CDR3 is CASSLQILAGGVPGELFF. In nucleotides, the CDR3 is TGTGCCAGCAGTCTCCAAATACTAGCGGGGGGAGTTCCCGGGGAGCTGTTTTTT. The chain links TRBV6-6 to TRBJ2-2; TRBD2 agrees at 12 bases. Germline loops: CDR1 MNHNY, CDR2 SVGAGI (reference sequence). Unmatched junction bases numbered 13, after V lost 5 bases and J lost 6 bases. This CDR3 comprises 18 residues.